This T cell receptor (beta chain) originates from a study of blood T cell repertoires in COVID-19. Study-level information: The United States, Italy and Spain were the sources of the acute and convalescent COVID-19 samples. PBMCs, B-cell-depleted T cells, or T cells provided the cDNA or gDNA that made up the material.

TCRdb's table, derived via immunoSEQ multiplex PCR, lists solely in-frame clones and lacks some. The sample yields fewer than 150,000 clones, 84% seen once. Trimming took 8 bases from V and 4 from J; bases not matched to a gene: 2. Germline assignment: CDR1 MNHEY and CDR2 SVGAGI. This CDR3 region has 11 residues. This sequence originates from a human donor in a cohort sampled during active COVID-19. The rearrangement links TRBV6-5 to TRBJ2-7; 7 bases are shared with TRBD2. Material for sequencing was peripheral blood. The CDR3 here is CASGLVYEQYF. CDR3 coding DNA: TGTGCCAGCGGACTAGTTTACGAGCAGTACTTC.